This T cell receptor (beta chain) was found in a study of shared clonotypes between healthy human individuals. The sorted-subset replicate PCRs were given around 200 ng DNA, which is about 29,000 T cell genomes. Authors' analysis steps: ImmunoSEQ supplied junction-only sequences lacking quality scores, so filtering was different. Libraries were prepared by immunoSEQ multiplex PCR; TCRdb keeps only in-frame clonotypes and omits some of them. The D gene and trimming were derived from the DNA, and the V and J assignments and clone size from that table. Here the sample spans some 500,000 clones, around 96% being singletons. The V gene's germline CDR1 is LNHDA and CDR2 SQIVND (reference sequence). V was clipped by 6 bases and J by 6 bases; unmatched bases: 6. The CDR3 spans 14 residues. Donors comprised healthy HIV-negative adults lacking recent acute infections or vaccinations.

The sequenced material came from naive CD4+ T cells sorted from blood. Subset in this sample: CD45RA+ positively selected. This clonotype was sampled from a woman aged 30 to 39 in good health. V usage is TRBV19 and J usage is TRBJ2-7, with TRBD1 matching over 12 bases. DNA of the CDR3: TGTGCCAGTAGCCGGGACAGGGGGCTGGGCGAGCAGTACTTC. Amino acid sequence: CASSRDRGLGEQYF.